A single sample is the source of the 9 T cell receptor beta chains below, sequenced in a study of blood T cell repertoires in COVID-19. Produced via immunoSEQ multiplex PCR; TCRdb's table is partial and in-frame only. The data show 250,000 to 350,000 clones, approximately 90% seen once. The sample taken for sequencing was peripheral blood. The receptors stem from a woman aged 55-70 years with acute or convalescent COVID-19.

This clone was detected only a few times. The V call is TRBV4-1, the J call TRBJ2-1; D is possibly TRBD1 (5 bases). The germline gives CDR1 MGHRA, CDR2 YSYEKL. The CDR3 sequence is 13 residues long. The germline V and J ends were trimmed by 1 base and 5 bases, with 6 bases remaining between them. The CDR3 here is CASSQVRDNEQFF. The DNA for the CDR3 is TGCGCCAGCAGCCAAGTCAGGGACAATGAGCAGTTCTTC.

The chain joins TRBV10-3 to TRBJ2-1, with TRBD2 identical over 14 bases. V trimming: 4 bases; J trimming: 9 bases; junction bases outside the gene matches: 8. The CDR3 is 16 residues long. Germline V gene lookup returns CDR1 ENHRY and CDR2 SYGVKD. The CDR3 here is CAISATSGRASGEQFF. The DNA for the CDR3 is TGTGCCATCAGTGCGACTAGCGGGAGGGCCAGTGGTGAGCAGTTCTTC.

V is TRBV29-1 and J is TRBJ2-5, with 13 bases matching TRBD2. Germline-derived CDR1 and CDR2 are SQVTM and ANQGSEA. J lost 2 bases, V lost 7 bases, and 10 bases had no gene match. The CDR3 is 16 amino acids. CDR3 protein: CSAQGLAGSGQETQYF. Written as DNA, the CDR3 is TGCAGCGCCCAGGGACTAGCGGGATCGGGGCAAGAGACCCAGTACTTC.

J is TRBJ1-6 and V is TRBV7-2, with 8 nucleotides matching TRBD1. There are 16 residues in the CDR3. Losses at the gene ends were 2 bases for V and 14 bases for J; bases not matched to a gene: 14. CDR1 is SGHTA and CDR2 is FQGNSA in the germline V gene. The CDR3 nucleotides read TGTGCCAGCAGCTTAAGGGGGGGGGACAGGATTCGAACCCTCCACTTT. It codes for CASSLRGGDRIRTLHF. The entire variable domain, with the rest obtained from reference TRBV7-2 and TRBJ1-6, is as follows: GAGVSQSPSNKVTEKGKDVELRCDPISGHTALYWYRQSLGQGLEFLIYFQGNSAPDKSGLPSDRFSAERTGGSVSTLTIQRTQQEDSAVYLCASSLRGGDRIRTLHFGNGTRLTVT.

This chain uses TRBV19 with TRBJ1-1; 12 nucleotides match TRBD1. This CDR3 contains 16 residues. Germline CDR1 and CDR2: LNHDA and SQIVND (reference sequence). With 6 bases clipped from V and 1 base from J, the junction kept 6 bases outside the gene matches. DNA of the CDR3: TGTGCCAGTAGGCTCCGGGACAGGGGGCCGAACACTGAAGCTTTCTTT. Protein: CASRLRDRGPNTEAFF.

V is TRBV5-4 and J is TRBJ2-1; 7 positions match TRBD2. The CDR3 extends over 15 amino acids. J gave up 7 bases and V 0 bases, and 7 bases lay outside the gene matches. The germline gives CDR1 SGHNT, CDR2 YYREEE (reference sequence). CDR3 protein: CASSLASGELNEQFF. CDR3 nucleotides: TGTGCCAGCAGCTTGGCCAGCGGGGAATTGAATGAGCAGTTCTTC.

This clone appeared once. The chain joins TRBV10-3 to TRBJ2-5; 12 bases match TRBD2. Trimming removed 4 bases from V and 4 bases from J; junction bases left unmatched: 7. This CDR3 is 16 amino acids long. CDR1 and CDR2 (germline): ENHRY, SYGVKD. CDR3 protein: CAISGRLAGASETQYF. CDR3 in DNA: TGTGCCATCAGTGGCAGACTAGCGGGGGCTTCAGAGACCCAGTACTTC.

V gene TRBV5-1 combines with J gene TRBJ2-5; TRBD1 is a possible D gene (5 bases). Between the trimmed V and J ends, which lost 0 bases and 3 bases, there was a span of 6 bases. Germline-derived CDR1 and CDR2 are SGHRS and YFSETQ. The CDR3 runs to 13 residues. The CDR3 coding sequence is TGCGCCAGCAGCTTGGCCAGGGAAGAGACCCAGTACTTC. Residues: CASSLAREETQYF.

The chain has TRBV5-4 and TRBJ2-5; no clear D gene. Trimming removed 4 bases from V and 13 bases from J, with 26 bases in between. The length of the CDR3 is 15 residues. CDR1 is SGHNT and CDR2 is YYREEE in the germline V gene (reference sequence). The CDR3: CASSQPGPPATTPYF. In DNA form, the CDR3 reads TGTGCCAGCAGCCAACCGGGTCCACCAGCTACAACGCCGTACTTC.